These 26 T cell receptor beta chains share one sample of origin, sequenced in a study of control samples from healthy donors and cancer patients. Data came from immunoSEQ multiplex PCR; TCRdb stores just in-frame clones and leaves some out. The table has roughly 48,000 clones, 80% to 95% seen once. Source material: PBMCs. Every receptor here comes from a woman in her thirties or forties with head and neck cancer.

The CDR3 is CASSSGLAGVSSTDTQYF. DNA for the CDR3: TGTGCCAGCAGCTCGGGACTAGCGGGAGTTAGTAGCACAGATACGCAGTATTTT. This chain links TRBV7-9 with TRBJ2-3; 14 bases are a match to TRBD2. Unmatched junction bases numbered 6, after V lost 4 bases and J lost 0 bases. The germline V gene encodes CDR1 SEHNR and CDR2 FQNEAQ (reference sequence). The CDR3 covers 18 residues.

Only one count was recorded for this clone. The chain uses TRBV29-1 and TRBJ2-3; D remains ambiguous. Per the germline V gene, CDR1 is SQVTM and CDR2 is ANQGSEA. V gave up 4 bases and J gave up 2 bases, with 10 bases separating them. The CDR3 spans 13 residues. CDR3 region: CSVVVRNTDTQYF. The CDR3 coding sequence is TGCAGCGTTGTGGTCAGGAACACAGATACGCAGTATTTT.

This chain uses TRBV11-2 with TRBJ2-1, with 7 bases fitting TRBD1. CDR3 length: 13 amino acids. In germline, CDR1 is SGHAT, CDR2 FQNNGV. The V gene end was trimmed by 5 bases and the J gene end by 12 bases; junction bases not matched to a gene: 10. The CDR3 DNA is TGTGCCAGCAGCCTACGAAACCGGGACAGGCAGTTCTTC. Residues: CASSLRNRDRQFF. Variable domain in full (rest from reference TRBV11-2 and TRBJ2-1): EAGVAQSPRYKIIEKRQSVAFWCNPISGHATLYWYQQILGQGPKLLIQFQNNGVVDDSQLPKDRFSAERLKGVDSTLKIQPAKLEDSAVYLCASSLRNRDRQFFGPGTRLTVL.

This chain connects TRBV7-9 to TRBJ2-7; maybe TRBD2 (6 bases). The V end was cut by 8 bases, the J end by 3 bases, with 17 bases between. This CDR3 spans 14 amino acids. Germline V CDR1 and CDR2: SEHNR, FQNEAQ (reference sequence). CDR3 amino acids: CASRPRDSHYEQYF. The CDR3 nucleotides read TGTGCCAGCCGTCCCCGGGACTCGCACTACGAGCAGTACTTC.

This CDR3 reads CASKEDARGLGYTF. The CDR3 DNA reads TGTGCCAGCAAAGAAGATGCCAGGGGCCTTGGCTACACCTTC. This chain uses TRBV5-4 with TRBJ1-2, with a tentative D call TRBD1 (6 bases). CDR3 size: 14 residues. The V end lost 6 bases, the J end lost 7 bases, and 19 bases lay between the germline ends. Germline CDR1 reads SGHNT; CDR2 reads YYREEE (reference sequence).

The V and J genes are TRBV7-9 and TRBJ2-1; D unresolved. The CDR3 totals 13 residues. The germline V gene encodes CDR1 SEHNR and CDR2 FQNEAQ (reference sequence). Trimming took 1 base from V and 10 from J, leaving 11 bases between them. CDR3: CASSLGAGSEQFF. The DNA for the CDR3 is TGTGCCAGCAGCTTAGGAGCCGGCTCAGAGCAGTTCTTC.

V is TRBV6-1 and J is TRBJ2-1; 7 nucleotides agree with TRBD2. This CDR3 has 16 residues. The germline V gene encodes CDR1 MNHNS and CDR2 SASEGT. With V trimmed by 4 bases and J by 0 bases, 6 bases remained unmatched. The CDR3 here is CASSAHGGSSYNEQFF. CDR3 DNA sequence: TGTGCCAGCAGTGCTCACGGGGGGAGCTCCTACAATGAGCAGTTCTTC.

The sample holds one count of this clone. This sequence joins TRBV3-1 (or the pseudogene TRBV3-2) and TRBJ2-3; no firm D call. In germline, CDR1 is LGHDT, CDR2 YNNKEL (reference sequence). The V gene lost 1 base and the J gene lost 7 bases, with 12 bases spanning the gap. This CDR3 comprises 14 residues. CDR3 sequence: CASSQVGARYTQYF. The CDR3 DNA is TGTGCCAGCAGCCAAGTAGGAGCGCGATATACGCAGTATTTT.

The chain couples TRBV30 to TRBJ1-5; possible D gene TRBD1, 6 bases. Looked up from germline, CDR1 is GTSNPN and CDR2 is SVGIG (reference sequence). The V gene lost 5 bases and the J gene lost 5 bases, with 16 bases spanning the gap. The CDR3 spans 14 residues. CDR3: CAWGGARVDQPQHF. CDR3 bases: TGTGCCTGGGGGGGGGCCAGGGTGGATCAGCCCCAGCATTTT.

On this clone itself: This CDR3 is also generated by other DNA sequences in the sample. The V gene is TRBV12-3 or TRBV12-4, the J gene TRBJ2-5; unclear D gene. V lost 3 bases and J lost 4, with 3 bases in between. The CDR3 has 11 residues. The CDR3 sequence: CASSFLETQYF. CDR3 in DNA: TGTGCCAGCAGTTTTCTAGAGACCCAGTACTTC.

This chain joins TRBV7-3 and TRBJ2-1; 7 nucleotides match TRBD1. V gave up 4 bases and J gave up 5 bases; unmatched junction bases: 5. CDR1 and CDR2 (germline): SGHTA, FQGTGA. The CDR3 has 14 amino acids. CDR3 coding DNA: TGTGCCAGCAGCTCTACAGGGGTACACAATGAGCAGTTCTTC. Translation gives CASSSTGVHNEQFF. Full variable domain (rest looked up from reference TRBV7-3 and TRBJ2-1): GAGVSQTPSNKVTEKGKYVELRCDPISGHTALYWYRQSLGQGPEFLIYFQGTGAADDSGLPNDRFFAVRPEGSVSTLKIQRTERGDSAVYLCASSSTGVHNEQFFGPGTRLTVL.

This sequence joins TRBV28 and TRBJ1-5; TRBD1 matches at 10 bases. Germline CDR1 MDHEN, CDR2 SYDVKM. Trimming at V came to 4 bases and at J to 5 bases, leaving 8 bases not matched to a gene. The CDR3 extends over 16 amino acids. The CDR3 spells CASSSRQGAGDQPQHF. In nucleotides, the CDR3 is TGTGCCAGCAGTTCCCGACAGGGGGCGGGCGATCAGCCCCAGCATTTT.

Points on this clone: A read error may account for a junction end that differs from germline. The chain recombines TRBV28 with TRBJ2-2, with D maybe TRBD1 (6 bases). Germline V lookup: CDR1 MDHEN, CDR2 SYDVKM. The CDR3 is made up of 17 amino acids. CDR3 sequence reads: CASSLESTGTPHRGAVF. The CDR3 region has the DNA TGTGCCAGCAGTCTCGAATCCACCGGGACACCTCACCGGGGAGCTGTTTTT.

This sequence joins TRBV23-1 and TRBJ2-6, with 9 bases aligning to TRBD1. TRBV23-1 is annotated as an ORF whose role is uncertain. V shed 1 base, J shed 3 bases, and the junction held 13 bases outside the gene matches. This CDR3 is built from 20 residues. In DNA, the CDR3 is TGCGCCAGCAGTCAATTCTCTGGGGACAGGGAGTCGAATGGGGCCAACGTCCTGACTTTC. This codes for CASSQFSGDRESNGANVLTF.

The V and J genes are TRBV29-1 and TRBJ2-1; unclear D gene. From germline, CDR1 is SQVTM and CDR2 ANQGSEA. CDR3 length equals 12 residues. V was clipped by 8 bases and J by 14 bases, with 22 bases between them. The CDR3 here is CSFSPVGPTEFF. The CDR3 nucleotides are TGCAGCTTCTCCCCTGTTGGGCCCACGGAGTTCTTC.

The chain employs TRBV7-2 and TRBJ1-1; no reliable D call. Germline V CDR1 and CDR2: SGHTA, FQGNSA. Between the trimmed V and J ends, which lost 3 bases and 10 bases, there was a span of 12 bases. The CDR3 runs to 12 residues. CDR3 in DNA: TGTGCCAGCAGCTTGAGGGCAGGCCGAGCTTTCTTT. It specifies CASSLRAGRAFF.

The chain combines TRBV9 with TRBJ1-2, with D perhaps matching TRBD1 (5 bases). Trimming took 7 bases from V and 5 from J, leaving 6 bases between them. The germline CDR1 and CDR2 sequences are SGDLS and YYNGEE. CDR3 length equals 10 residues. The CDR3 here is CASQGYGYTF. CDR3 nucleotide sequence: TGTGCCAGCCAGGGATATGGCTACACCTTC.

J is TRBJ1-1 and V is TRBV7-2, with 7 positions matching TRBD1. V lost 6 bases and J lost 5; bases outside the gene matches: 6. CDR3 length equals 13 residues. Germline V gives CDR1 SGHTA, CDR2 FQGNSA. The CDR3 bases are TGTGCCAGCAGTTCTCAGGGGGGAACTGAAGCTTTCTTT. Residues: CASSSQGGTEAFF.

The chain carries TRBV5-1 and TRBJ2-3; weak D call: TRBD1 (6 bases). This CDR3 is built from 15 residues. From germline, CDR1 is SGHRS and CDR2 YFSETQ. Deletions cut 3 bases from V and 2 bases from J, with 13 bases between. The CDR3 here is CASSSTGDDTDTQYF. CDR3 coding DNA: TGCGCCAGCAGCTCGACAGGAGACGACACAGATACGCAGTATTTT.

This clone has a handful of counts. CDR3 sequence (DNA): TGCGCCAGCCAATTAAGCTCAACTAATGAAAAACTGTTTTTT. Translated: CASQLSSTNEKLFF. The chain combines TRBV5-1 with TRBJ1-4; no definite D call. Trimming took off 7 bases at V and 0 bases at J, with 10 bases between the two ends. Germline CDR1 SGHRS, CDR2 YFSETQ. CDR3 length: 14 residues.

CDR3 coding DNA: TGTGCCAGCAGCTTTCTAAGGGGGCGCGAGGCCGGGGAGCTGTTTTTT. Residues: CASSFLRGREAGELFF. The chain couples TRBV7-6 to TRBJ2-2; 7 bases align to TRBD1. Per the germline V gene, CDR1 is SGHVS and CDR2 is FNYEAQ. This CDR3 is built from 16 residues. J gave up 6 bases and V 3 bases, and 10 bases lay outside the gene matches.

V and J are TRBV19 and TRBJ2-1, with 9 positions matching TRBD2. V was pared by 3 bases and J by 0 bases, with 6 bases of the junction left unmatched. The CDR3 totals 17 residues. Looked up from germline, CDR1 is LNHDA and CDR2 is SQIVND (reference sequence). Here the CDR3 DNA reads TGTGCCAGTAGTATTAGGGCTAGCGGGAACTCCTACAATGAGCAGTTCTTC. It yields the protein CASSIRASGNSYNEQFF.

The V gene is TRBV11-3, the J gene TRBJ2-1; D gene uncertain. Germline CDR1 SGHNT, CDR2 YENEEA. V was shortened by 5 bases and J by 6 bases, with 8 bases between the two germline ends. The CDR3 runs to 12 residues. CDR3 nucleotides: TGTGCCAGCAGCCGCCAAATCAATGAGCAGTTCTTC. It codes for CASSRQINEQFF.

The chain links TRBV29-1 to TRBJ1-2; possibly TRBD1 for D (5 bases). V dropped 6 bases and J dropped 3 bases, with 11 bases sitting between them. The CDR3 sequence is 12 residues long. Looked up from germline, CDR1 is SQVTM and CDR2 is ANQGSEA. The CDR3 bases are TGCAGCGTGCCAGGGCGCGACTATGGCTACACCTTC. It is translated as CSVPGRDYGYTF.

This clone appeared a single time. The V call is TRBV11-3, the J call TRBJ2-2; D is unresolved. CDR1 is SGHNT, CDR2 YENEEA, per germline. V lost 5 bases and J lost 0, with 13 bases in between. CDR3 size: 16 residues. The chain's CDR3 is CASSPRALANTGELFF. Written as DNA, the CDR3 is TGTGCCAGCAGCCCTAGGGCCCTCGCGAACACCGGGGAGCTGTTTTTT.

The J gene is TRBJ1-2, the V gene TRBV29-1; TRBD1 matches 7 bases. Unmatched junction bases numbered 2, after V lost 4 bases and J lost 6 bases. Germline assignment: CDR1 SQVTM and CDR2 ANQGSEA. The CDR3 length is 11 residues. The CDR3 region is CSVVTGDGYTF. CDR3 nucleotides: TGCAGCGTTGTTACAGGGGATGGCTACACCTTC.